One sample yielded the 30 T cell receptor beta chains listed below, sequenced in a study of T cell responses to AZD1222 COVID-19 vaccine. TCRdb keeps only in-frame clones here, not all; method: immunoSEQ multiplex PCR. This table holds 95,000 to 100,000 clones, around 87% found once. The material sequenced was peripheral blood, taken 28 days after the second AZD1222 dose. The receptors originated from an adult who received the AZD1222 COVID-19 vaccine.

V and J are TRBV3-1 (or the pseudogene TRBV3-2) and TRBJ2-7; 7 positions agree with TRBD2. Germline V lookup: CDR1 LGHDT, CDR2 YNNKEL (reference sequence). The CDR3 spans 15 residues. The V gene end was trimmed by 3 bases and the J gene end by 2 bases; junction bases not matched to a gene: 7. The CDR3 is CASSQHPGTTYEQYF. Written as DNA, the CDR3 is TGTGCCAGCAGCCAGCACCCTGGGACTACCTACGAGCAGTACTTC.

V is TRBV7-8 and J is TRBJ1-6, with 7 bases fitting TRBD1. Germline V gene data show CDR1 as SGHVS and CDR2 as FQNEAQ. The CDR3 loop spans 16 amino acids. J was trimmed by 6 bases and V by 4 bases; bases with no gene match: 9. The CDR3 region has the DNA TGTGCCAGCAGCTCGCGACCGGGACAGACTAATTCACCCCTCCACTTT. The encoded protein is CASSSRPGQTNSPLHF.

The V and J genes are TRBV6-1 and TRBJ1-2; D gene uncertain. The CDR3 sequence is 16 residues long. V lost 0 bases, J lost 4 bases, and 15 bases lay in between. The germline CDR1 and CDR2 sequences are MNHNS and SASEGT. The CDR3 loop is CASSEAAADLGYGYTF. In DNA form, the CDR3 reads TGTGCCAGCAGTGAAGCGGCAGCTGATCTGGGCTATGGCTACACCTTC.

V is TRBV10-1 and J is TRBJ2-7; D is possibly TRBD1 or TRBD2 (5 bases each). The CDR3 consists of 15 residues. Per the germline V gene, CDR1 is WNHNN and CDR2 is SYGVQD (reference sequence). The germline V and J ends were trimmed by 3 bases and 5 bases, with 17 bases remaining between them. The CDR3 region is CASSEGHPKRDEQYF. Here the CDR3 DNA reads TGCGCCAGCAGTGAAGGACATCCTAAGAGGGACGAGCAGTACTTC.

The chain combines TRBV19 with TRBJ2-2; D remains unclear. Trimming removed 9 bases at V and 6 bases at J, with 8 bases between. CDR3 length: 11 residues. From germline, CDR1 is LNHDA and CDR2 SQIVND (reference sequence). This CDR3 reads CASYWSGELFF. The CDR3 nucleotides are TGTGCCAGCTATTGGTCCGGGGAGCTGTTTTTT.

The CDR3 coding sequence is TGTGCCAGCTCCGGGACAGTTAACTATGGCTACACCTTC. Protein: CASSGTVNYGYTF. This chain links TRBV12-3 or TRBV12-4 with TRBJ1-2; 7 bases are a match to TRBD1. Trimming cost V 8 bases and J 1 base; bases outside gene matches: 4. The CDR3 covers 13 residues.

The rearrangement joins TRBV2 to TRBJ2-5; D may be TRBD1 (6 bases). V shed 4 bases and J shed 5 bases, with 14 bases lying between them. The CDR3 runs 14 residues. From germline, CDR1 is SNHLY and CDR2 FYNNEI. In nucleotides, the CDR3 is TGTGCCAGCAGTGTCAACAGGGTGCAGGAGACCCAGTACTTC. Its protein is CASSVNRVQETQYF. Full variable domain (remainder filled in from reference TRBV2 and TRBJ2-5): EPEVTQTPSHQVTQMGQEVILRCVPISNHLYFYWYRQILGQKVEFLVSFYNNEISEKSEIFDDQFSVERPDGSNFTLKIRSTKLEDSAMYFCASSVNRVQETQYFGPGTRLLVL.

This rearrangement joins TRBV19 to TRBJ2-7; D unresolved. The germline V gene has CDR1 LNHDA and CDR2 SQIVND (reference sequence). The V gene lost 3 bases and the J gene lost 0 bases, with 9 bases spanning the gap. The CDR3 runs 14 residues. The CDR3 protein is CASSISAVSYEQYF. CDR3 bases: TGTGCCAGTAGTATCTCCGCGGTCTCCTACGAGCAGTACTTC.

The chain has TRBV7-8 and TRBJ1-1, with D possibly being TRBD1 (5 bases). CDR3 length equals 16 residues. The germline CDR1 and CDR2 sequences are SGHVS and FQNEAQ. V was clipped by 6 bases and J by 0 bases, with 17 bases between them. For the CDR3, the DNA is TGTGCCAGCAGATTGGGGCGTTGGGCCATGAACACTGAAGCTTTCTTT. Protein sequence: CASRLGRWAMNTEAFF. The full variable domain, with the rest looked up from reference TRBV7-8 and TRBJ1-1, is GAGVSQSPRYKVAKRGQDVALRCDPISGHVSLFWYQQALGQGPEFLTYFQNEAQLDKSGLPSDRFFAERPEGSVSTLKIQRTQQEDSAVYLCASRLGRWAMNTEAFFGQGTRLTVV.

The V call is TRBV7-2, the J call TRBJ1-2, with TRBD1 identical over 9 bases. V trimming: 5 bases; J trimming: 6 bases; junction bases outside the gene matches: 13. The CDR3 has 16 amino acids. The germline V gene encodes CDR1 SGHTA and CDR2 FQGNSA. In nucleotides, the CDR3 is TGTGCCAGCAGCGCTCGTCCCGGGACAGGGCAAGATGGCTACACCTTC. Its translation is CASSARPGTGQDGYTF.

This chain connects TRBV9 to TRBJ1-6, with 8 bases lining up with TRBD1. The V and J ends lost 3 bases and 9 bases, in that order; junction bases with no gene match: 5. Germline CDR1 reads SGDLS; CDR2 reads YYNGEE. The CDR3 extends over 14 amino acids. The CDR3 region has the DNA TGTGCCAGCAGCGCGACAGGGGTAGGTTCACCCCTCCACTTT. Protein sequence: CASSATGVGSPLHF.

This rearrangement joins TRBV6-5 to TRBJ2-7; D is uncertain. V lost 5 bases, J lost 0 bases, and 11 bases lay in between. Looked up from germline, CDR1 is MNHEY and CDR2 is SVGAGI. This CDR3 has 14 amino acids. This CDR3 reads CASSTIPSSYEQYF. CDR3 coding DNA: TGTGCCAGCAGTACTATCCCGAGCTCCTACGAGCAGTACTTC.

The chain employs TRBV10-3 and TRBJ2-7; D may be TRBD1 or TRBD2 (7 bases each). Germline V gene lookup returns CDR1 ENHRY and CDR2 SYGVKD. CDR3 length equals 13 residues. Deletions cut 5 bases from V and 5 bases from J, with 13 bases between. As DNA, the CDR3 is TGTGCCATCAGTAGGGAGGGGGCCCACGAGCAGTACTTC. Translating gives CAISREGAHEQYF.

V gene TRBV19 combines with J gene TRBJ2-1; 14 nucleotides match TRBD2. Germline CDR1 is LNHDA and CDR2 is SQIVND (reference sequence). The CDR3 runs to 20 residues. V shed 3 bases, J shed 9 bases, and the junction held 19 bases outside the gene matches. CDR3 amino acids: CASSIRPPGLAGEGRGEQFF. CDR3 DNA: TGTGCCAGTAGTATCCGCCCGCCGGGACTAGCGGGAGAGGGGAGGGGTGAGCAGTTCTTC. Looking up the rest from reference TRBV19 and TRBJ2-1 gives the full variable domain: DGGITQSPKYLFRKEGQNVTLSCEQNLNHDAMYWYRQDPGQGLRLIYYSQIVNDFQKGDIAEGYSVSREKKESFPLTVTSAQKNPTAFYLCASSIRPPGLAGEGRGEQFFGPGTRLTVL.

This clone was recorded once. CDR3 amino acids: CASSQVWTRGRVISEQYF. The CDR3 bases are TGTGCCAGCAGCCAAGTTTGGACCCGAGGCAGGGTCATTTCCGAGCAGTACTTC. The rearrangement uses TRBV14 and TRBJ2-7, with D possibly TRBD1 on 5 matching bases. The germline V gene has CDR1 SGHDN and CDR2 FVKESK. V shed 1 base and J shed 6 bases, with 25 bases lying between them. The CDR3 covers 18 residues. Full variable domain (rest looked up from reference TRBV14 and TRBJ2-7): EAGVTQFPSHSVIEKGQTVTLRCDPISGHDNLYWYRRVMGKEIKFLLHFVKESKQDESGMPNNRFLAERTGGTYSTLKVQPAELEDSGVYFCASSQVWTRGRVISEQYFGPGTRLTVT.

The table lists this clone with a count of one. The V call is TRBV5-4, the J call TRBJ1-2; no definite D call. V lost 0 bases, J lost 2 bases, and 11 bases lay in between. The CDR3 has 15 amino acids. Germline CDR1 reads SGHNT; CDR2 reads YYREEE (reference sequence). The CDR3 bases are TGTGCCAGCAGCTTGGTCGGAGTGACGAACTATGGCTACACCTTC. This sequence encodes CASSLVGVTNYGYTF.

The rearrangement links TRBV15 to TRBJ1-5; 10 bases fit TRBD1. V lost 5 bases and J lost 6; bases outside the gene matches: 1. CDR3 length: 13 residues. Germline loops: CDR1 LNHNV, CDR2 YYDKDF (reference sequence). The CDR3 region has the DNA TGTGCCACCAGCGGGACAGGGGCTCAGCCCCAGCATTTT. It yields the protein CATSGTGAQPQHF.

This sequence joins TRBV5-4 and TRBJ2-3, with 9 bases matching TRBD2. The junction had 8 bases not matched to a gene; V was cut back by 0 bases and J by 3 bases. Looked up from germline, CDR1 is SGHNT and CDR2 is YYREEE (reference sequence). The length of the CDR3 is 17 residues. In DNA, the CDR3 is TGTGCCAGCAGCTTGGGGGCGGGAGGGGTTGGAACAGATACGCAGTATTTT. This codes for CASSLGAGGVGTDTQYF.

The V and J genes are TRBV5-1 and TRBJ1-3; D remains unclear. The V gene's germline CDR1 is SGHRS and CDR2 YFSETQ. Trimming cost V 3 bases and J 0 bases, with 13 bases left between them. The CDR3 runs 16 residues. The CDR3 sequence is CASSSGAIYSGNTIYF. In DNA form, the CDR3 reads TGCGCCAGCAGCTCGGGAGCCATCTACTCTGGAAACACCATATATTTT. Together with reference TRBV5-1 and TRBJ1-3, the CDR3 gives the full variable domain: KAGVTQTPRYLIKTRGQQVTLSCSPISGHRSVSWYQQTPGQGLQFLFEYFSETQRNKGNFPGRFSGRQFSNSRSEMNVSTLELGDSALYLCASSSGAIYSGNTIYFGEGSWLTVV.

The CDR3 DNA is TGTGCCAGCAGCTTGCCTCTCGTAACAGATACGCAGTATTTT. Residues: CASSLPLVTDTQYF. This chain connects TRBV5-4 to TRBJ2-3; no definite D call. This CDR3 has 14 amino acids. The germline V gene encodes CDR1 SGHNT and CDR2 YYREEE (reference sequence). V was trimmed by 1 base and J by 3 bases, leaving 9 bases between them.

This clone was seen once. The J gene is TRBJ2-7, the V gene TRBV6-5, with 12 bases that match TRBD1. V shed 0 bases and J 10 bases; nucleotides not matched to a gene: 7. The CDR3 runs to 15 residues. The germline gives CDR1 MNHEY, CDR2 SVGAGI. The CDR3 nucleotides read TGTGCCAGCAGTTACTCGCGGGACAGGGGGCTCCCTCAGTACTTC. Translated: CASSYSRDRGLPQYF.

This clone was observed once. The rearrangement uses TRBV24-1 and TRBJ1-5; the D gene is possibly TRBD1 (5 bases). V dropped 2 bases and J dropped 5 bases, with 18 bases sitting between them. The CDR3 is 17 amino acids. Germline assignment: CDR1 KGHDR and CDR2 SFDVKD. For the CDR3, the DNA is TGTGCCACCAGTGATTCTCGAGGCAGGGAAGGGGATCAGCCCCAGCATTTT. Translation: CATSDSRGREGDQPQHF.

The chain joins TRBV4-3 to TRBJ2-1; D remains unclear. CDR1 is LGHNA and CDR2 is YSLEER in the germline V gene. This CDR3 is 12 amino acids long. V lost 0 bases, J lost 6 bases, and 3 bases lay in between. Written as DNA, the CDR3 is TGCGCCAGCAGCCAAGATCGCAATGAGCAGTTCTTC. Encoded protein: CASSQDRNEQFF.

This CDR3 is CASSFSQANYGYTF. CDR3 nucleotide sequence: TGTGCCAGCAGTTTCTCCCAGGCGAACTATGGCTACACCTTC. This rearrangement joins TRBV27 to TRBJ1-2; D gene unclear. V was pared by 3 bases and J by 2 bases, with 10 bases between. Germline CDR1 reads MNHEY; CDR2 reads SMNVEV (reference sequence). This CDR3 has 14 amino acids.

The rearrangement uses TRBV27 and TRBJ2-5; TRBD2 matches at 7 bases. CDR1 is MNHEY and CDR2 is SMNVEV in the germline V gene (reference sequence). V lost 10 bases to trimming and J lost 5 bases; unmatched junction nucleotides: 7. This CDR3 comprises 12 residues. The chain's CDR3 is CATVGGGETQYF. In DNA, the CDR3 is TGTGCCACCGTCGGGGGAGGGGAGACCCAGTACTTC.

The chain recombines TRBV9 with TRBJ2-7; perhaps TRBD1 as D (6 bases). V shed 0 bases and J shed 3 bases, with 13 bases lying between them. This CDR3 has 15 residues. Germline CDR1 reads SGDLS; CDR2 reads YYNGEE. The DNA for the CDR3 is TGTGCCAGCAGCGTAGGGAATGGGGGCCACTACGAGCAGTACTTC. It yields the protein CASSVGNGGHYEQYF.

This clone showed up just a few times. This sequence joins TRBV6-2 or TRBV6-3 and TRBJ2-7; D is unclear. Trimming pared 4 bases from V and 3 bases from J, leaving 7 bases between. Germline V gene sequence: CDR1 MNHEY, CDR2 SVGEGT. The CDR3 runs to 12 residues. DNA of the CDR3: TGTGCCAGCAGTTCGACACACTACGAGCAGTACTTC. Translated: CASSSTHYEQYF.

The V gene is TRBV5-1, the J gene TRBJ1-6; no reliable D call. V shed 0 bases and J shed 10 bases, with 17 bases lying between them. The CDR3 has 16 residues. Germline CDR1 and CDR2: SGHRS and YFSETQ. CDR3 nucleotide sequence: TGCGCCAGCAGCTTGGGCCCCCAAACACTATTCTCACCCCTCCACTTT. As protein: CASSLGPQTLFSPLHF.

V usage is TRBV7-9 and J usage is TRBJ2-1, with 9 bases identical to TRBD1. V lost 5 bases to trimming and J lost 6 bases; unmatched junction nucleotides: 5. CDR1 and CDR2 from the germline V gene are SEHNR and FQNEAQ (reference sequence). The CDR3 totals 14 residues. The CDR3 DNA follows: TGTGCCAGCAGCCACCGGGACAGGGTCAATGAGCAGTTCTTC. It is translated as CASSHRDRVNEQFF.

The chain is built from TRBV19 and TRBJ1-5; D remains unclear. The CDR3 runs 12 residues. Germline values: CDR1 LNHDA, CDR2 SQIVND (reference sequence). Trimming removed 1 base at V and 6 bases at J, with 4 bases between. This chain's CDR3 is CASSIGRQPQHF. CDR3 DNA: TGTGCCAGTAGTATAGGCCGTCAGCCCCAGCATTTT.